The clone carrying this T cell receptor (beta chain) was counted between two and nine times. No antigen is known for it. This entry comes from a study of early T cells in non-severe SARS-CoV-2 infection. At the level of the study: Sequencing of unsorted whole blood was done on bulk RNA, leaving chains unpaired. Study-level findings and limits: Using VDJdb, the matching emphasized anti-spike CD8 responses while missing private and CD4 specificities.

Individual cDNA molecules each received unique molecular identifiers attached to them. TCRdb re-analysed the 5' RACE reads in MiXCR, keeping a single row per CDR3 protein. The data contain 98,000 or so distinct CDR3 sequences, roughly 12% of them singletons. This sequence was found in an adult who was a healthcare worker with PCR-confirmed SARS-CoV-2 infection or an uninfected control (not recorded which). Source: whole blood, taken at baseline.

The CDR3 sequence: CATLKVEGASYNSPLHF. CDR3 coding DNA: TGTGCCACCCTGAAGGTTGAGGGGGCCTCCTATAATTCACCCCTCCACTTT. The rearrangement links TRBV28 to TRBJ1-6, with 7 positions matching TRBD1. CDR1 is MDHEN, CDR2 SYDVKM, per germline. The junction had 12 bases not matched to a gene; V was cut back by 10 bases and J by 0 bases. The length of the CDR3 is 17 residues.